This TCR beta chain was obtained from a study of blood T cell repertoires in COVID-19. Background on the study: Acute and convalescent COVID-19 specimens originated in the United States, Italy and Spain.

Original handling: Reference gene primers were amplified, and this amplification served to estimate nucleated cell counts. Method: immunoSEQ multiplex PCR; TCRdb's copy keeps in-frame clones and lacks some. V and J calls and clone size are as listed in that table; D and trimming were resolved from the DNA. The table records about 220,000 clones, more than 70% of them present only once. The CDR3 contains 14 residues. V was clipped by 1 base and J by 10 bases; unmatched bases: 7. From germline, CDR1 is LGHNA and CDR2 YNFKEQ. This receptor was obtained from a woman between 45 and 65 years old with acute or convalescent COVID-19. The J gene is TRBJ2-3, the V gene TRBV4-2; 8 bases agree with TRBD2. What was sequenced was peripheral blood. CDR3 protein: CASSQGLNGRAQYF. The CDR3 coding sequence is TGTGCCAGCAGCCAAGGGCTAAACGGGAGGGCGCAGTATTTT.